The 3 T cell receptor beta chains given below trace back to one sample, sequenced in a study of beta chain features in type 1 diabetes. Isolated RNA was reverse transcribed in full, so expressed TCRB transcripts were sequenced. TCRdb's table, derived via immunoSEQ multiplex PCR, lists solely in-frame clones and lacks some. Seen here are roughly 300,000 clones, about 15% observed once, and the top ten hold more than 6.5%. The sample taken for sequencing was central memory CD4+ T cells from blood. The receptors shown here come from a man in his thirties or forties in good health.

This clone was detected only a few times. Other DNA sequences in this specimen translate into the identical CDR3. The chain has TRBV7-9 and TRBJ1-2, with D possibly being TRBD1 (6 bases). The V gene's germline CDR1 is SEHNR and CDR2 FQNEAQ (reference sequence). There are 13 residues in the CDR3. The V end was cut by 3 bases, the J end by 2 bases, with 7 bases between. CDR3 DNA: TGTGCCAGCAGCTTGCAGGGGAACTATGGCTACACCTTC. Residues: CASSLQGNYGYTF.

Many counts were recorded for this clone. The chain has TRBV27 and TRBJ1-2; unclear D gene. Germline CDR1 MNHEY, CDR2 SMNVEV (reference sequence). V shed 5 bases and J shed 8 bases, with 15 bases lying between them. The CDR3 covers 13 residues. CDR3 in DNA: TGTGCCAGCAGTCAACTATCGGGGAAGGGCTACACCTTC. This encodes CASSQLSGKGYTF.

This sequence joins TRBV30 and TRBJ1-1, with D possibly being TRBD1 (6 bases). The CDR3 covers 13 residues. V was pared by 3 bases and J by 6 bases, with 14 bases between. Germline-derived CDR1 and CDR2 are GTSNPN and SVGIG (reference sequence). The CDR3 DNA is TGTGCCTGGAGATGGGCAGGGGTCCCTGAAGCTTTCTTT. Residues: CAWRWAGVPEAFF.